The 10 T cell receptor beta chains below were found in one sample sequenced in a study (dated by TCRdb to 2013 to 2016). The method was 5' RACE. For sequencing, an Illumina MiSeq was employed. Using fastp trimming at Q25 and MiXCR clonotype assembly, TCRdb reanalyzed the public sequencing data and kept in-frame beta chains. Identical CDR3 protein sequences are pooled into one entry, listed with their most common genes and DNA. For this sample there are roughly 64,000 distinct CDR3 sequences; under 25% appear just once. The top ten hold over 2.5% of the sample. The specimen was memory CD4+ T cells sorted from a lymph node. Taken with the paper, the label for cell subset or site translates to: memory CD4+ T cells, CD4+CD45RO+CD25-. All receptors come from a female donor with breast cancer.

The chain joins TRBV2 to TRBJ1-2; D gene unclear. Trimming took 8 bases from V and 11 from J, leaving 21 bases between them. The germline gives CDR1 SNHLY, CDR2 FYNNEI. This CDR3 has 13 amino acids. Written as DNA, the CDR3 is TGTGCCAGCGGAGGTACCCCGGACGGATATTACACCTTC. Encoded protein: CASGGTPDGYYTF.

This clonotype showed up just a few times. The chain couples TRBV11-2 to TRBJ2-1; D gene uncertain. Between the trimmed V and J ends, which lost 1 base and 0 bases, there was a span of 7 bases. CDR1 is SGHAT, CDR2 FQNNGV, per germline. The CDR3 spans 15 residues. CDR3 in DNA: TGTGCCAGCAGCTTAGGAGTTAACTCCTACAATGAGCAGTTCTTC. It yields the protein CASSLGVNSYNEQFF.

J is TRBJ1-1 and V is TRBV20-1; D call uncertain. V gave up 3 bases and J gave up 1 base, with 6 bases separating them. Germline CDR1 and CDR2: DFQATT and SNEGSKA (reference sequence). The CDR3 totals 12 residues. The CDR3 here is CSARFQNTEAFF. CDR3 nucleotides: TGCAGTGCTAGGTTCCAGAACACTGAAGCTTTCTTT.

This clonotype was picked up a small number of times. CDR3 nucleotide sequence: TGTGCCAGCAGCCAAGCGGTATTCACAGGGGTGAACACTGAAGCTTTCTTT. It encodes CASSQAVFTGVNTEAFF. This sequence joins TRBV3-1 and TRBJ1-1; TRBD1 aligns across 7 bases. V dropped 1 base and J dropped 0; count of bases not matched to a gene: 8. This CDR3 spans 17 amino acids. From germline, CDR1 is LGHDT and CDR2 YNNKEL (reference sequence).

The rearrangement uses TRBV5-1 and TRBJ2-2; D gene ambiguous. Trimming left V 0 bases short and J 2 bases short, with 2 bases between. Per the germline V gene, CDR1 is SGHRS and CDR2 is YFSETQ. CDR3 length: 13 amino acids. DNA of the CDR3: TGCGCCAGCAGCTTGGGCAACACCGGGGAGCTGTTTTTT. It encodes CASSLGNTGELFF.

This clonotype was seen at least ten times. This rearrangement joins TRBV28 to TRBJ1-1; D gene ambiguous. Germline V CDR1 and CDR2: MDHEN, SYDVKM. CDR3 length: 16 residues. Trimming cost V 5 bases and J 0 bases, with 16 bases left between them. The CDR3 region has the DNA TGTGCCAGCAGTCCCCCGACGCTGCCCATGAACACTGAAGCTTTCTTT. It translates to CASSPPTLPMNTEAFF.

V usage is TRBV7-2 and J usage is TRBJ2-7; D call uncertain. Germline loops: CDR1 SGHTA, CDR2 FQGNSA. The V end lost 6 bases, the J end lost 2 bases, and 20 bases lay between the germline ends. The CDR3 spans 16 residues. The CDR3 DNA sequence: TGTGCCAGCAGATTCAAATCCGGGCCAGTTACCTACGAGCAGTACTTC. Residues: CASRFKSGPVTYEQYF.

This clonotype was seen only a few times. The V gene is TRBV6-1, the J gene TRBJ1-5; 11 bases line up with TRBD1. In germline, CDR1 is MNHNS, CDR2 SASEGT. There are 16 residues in the CDR3. Germline trimming cut 7 bases from V and 3 bases from J; bases unmatched to any gene: 8. The CDR3 region is CASNTGQGATNQPQHF. DNA for the CDR3: TGTGCCAGCAATACAGGACAGGGGGCTACCAATCAGCCCCAGCATTTT.

This clonotype showed up just a few times. This rearrangement joins TRBV15 to TRBJ1-5; a weak D match, TRBD1 (6 bases). V shed 4 bases and J shed 0 bases, with 10 bases lying between them. The CDR3 extends over 15 amino acids. Per the germline V gene, CDR1 is LNHNV and CDR2 is YYDKDF (reference sequence). CDR3 nucleotide sequence: TGTGCCACCAGCATAGGGGGGGATAGCAATCAGCCCCAGCATTTT. The encoded protein is CATSIGGDSNQPQHF.

This clonotype was counted a few times. This rearrangement joins TRBV7-2 to TRBJ2-2; D possibly corresponds to TRBD2 (5 bases). Trimming left V 5 bases short and J 2 bases short, with 12 bases between. The CDR3 totals 15 residues. Germline V gene data show CDR1 as SGHTA and CDR2 as FQGNSA. CDR3 coding DNA: TGTGCCAGCAGCCGGAGCGGACTTAACACCGGGGAGCTGTTTTTT. Protein sequence: CASSRSGLNTGELFF.